The 8 T cell receptor beta chains listed next were all sequenced from one sample in a study of cytomegalovirus exposure and HLA in healthy donors. The method was immunoSEQ multiplex PCR; TCRdb's version includes in-frame clones alone and lacks a portion of them. The data contain under 70,000 clones, 80% to 90% of them singletons. The specimen was PBMCs. The receptors were sampled from a woman between 18 and 29 years old in good health and CMV-seronegative.

The count of this clone is one. This chain uses TRBV5-4 with TRBJ2-7; 9 bases line up with TRBD2. The V segment lost 4 bases and the J segment 5 bases; nucleotides outside the gene matches: 10. Germline V gene data show CDR1 as SGHNT and CDR2 as YYREEE (reference sequence). This CDR3 region has 15 residues. The CDR3 DNA reads as TGTGCCAGCAGCCCCCGTAGCGGGAGCCAAAACGAGCAGTACTTC. Its translation is CASSPRSGSQNEQYF.

CDR3: CASSNSGDRSTDTQYF. CDR3 coding DNA: TGTGCCAGTAGTAATTCCGGGGATCGTAGCACAGATACGCAGTATTTT. The chain couples TRBV19 to TRBJ2-3; the D gene is possibly TRBD2 (5 bases). Trimming took off 4 bases at V and 0 bases at J, with 14 bases between the two ends. CDR1 LNHDA and CDR2 SQIVND come from the germline V gene (reference sequence). The CDR3 consists of 16 residues.

This chain connects TRBV5-1 to TRBJ1-2; D remains unclear. The germline gives CDR1 SGHRS, CDR2 YFSETQ. This CDR3 comprises 15 residues. V was trimmed by 1 base and J by 0 bases, leaving 10 bases between them. In DNA, the CDR3 is TGCGCCAGCAGCTTGAGGGAGCCAACTAACTATGGCTACACCTTC. This encodes CASSLREPTNYGYTF.

This clone has only one observation. This chain joins TRBV30 and TRBJ2-7, with 10 nucleotides matching TRBD2. In germline, CDR1 is GTSNPN, CDR2 SVGIG (reference sequence). V shed 2 bases and J 9 bases; nucleotides not matched to a gene: 22. There are 18 residues in the CDR3. The DNA of the CDR3 is TGTGCCTGGAGTCCCTTTCTAGCGGGAGAAGGGGTGTTTGTTAGGCAGTACTTC. Its translation is CAWSPFLAGEGVFVRQYF.

This clone was detected a few times. The V and J genes are TRBV18 and TRBJ1-2, with TRBD1 matching 9 bases. Germline V gene lookup returns CDR1 KGHSH and CDR2 LQKENI. With 3 bases clipped from V and 4 bases from J, the junction kept 6 bases outside the gene matches. This CDR3 comprises 15 residues. The CDR3 sequence is CASSPRTGESYGYTF. DNA for the CDR3: TGTGCCAGCTCACCTCGGACAGGGGAGTCCTATGGCTACACCTTC.

This sequence joins TRBV28 and TRBJ2-7, with D tentatively TRBD1 (6 bases). This CDR3 is 15 amino acids long. Deletions cut 3 bases from V and 4 bases from J, with 16 bases between. Germline CDR1 is MDHEN and CDR2 is SYDVKM. CDR3 amino acids: CASSFLQGSRYEQYF. The CDR3 DNA follows: TGTGCCAGCAGTTTTTTACAGGGTTCTAGGTACGAGCAGTACTTC.

V usage is TRBV5-1 and J usage is TRBJ2-5, with 7 bases aligning to TRBD1. V lost 3 bases, J lost 4 bases, and 9 bases stayed unmatched. Germline values: CDR1 SGHRS, CDR2 YFSETQ. The CDR3 sequence is 15 residues long. DNA for the CDR3: TGCGCCAGCAGCTCCTCGGGGACAGTCCTAGAGACCCAGTACTTC. Translated: CASSSSGTVLETQYF.

The rearrangement uses TRBV30 and TRBJ1-1, with TRBD1 as a possible D gene (5 bases). V was clipped by 2 bases and J by 4 bases, with 11 bases between them. CDR1 is GTSNPN, CDR2 SVGIG, per germline (reference sequence). The length of the CDR3 is 13 residues. CDR3 bases: TGTGCCTGGAGTCGAGGCGGGGGCACTGAAGCTTTCTTT. It codes for CAWSRGGGTEAFF.